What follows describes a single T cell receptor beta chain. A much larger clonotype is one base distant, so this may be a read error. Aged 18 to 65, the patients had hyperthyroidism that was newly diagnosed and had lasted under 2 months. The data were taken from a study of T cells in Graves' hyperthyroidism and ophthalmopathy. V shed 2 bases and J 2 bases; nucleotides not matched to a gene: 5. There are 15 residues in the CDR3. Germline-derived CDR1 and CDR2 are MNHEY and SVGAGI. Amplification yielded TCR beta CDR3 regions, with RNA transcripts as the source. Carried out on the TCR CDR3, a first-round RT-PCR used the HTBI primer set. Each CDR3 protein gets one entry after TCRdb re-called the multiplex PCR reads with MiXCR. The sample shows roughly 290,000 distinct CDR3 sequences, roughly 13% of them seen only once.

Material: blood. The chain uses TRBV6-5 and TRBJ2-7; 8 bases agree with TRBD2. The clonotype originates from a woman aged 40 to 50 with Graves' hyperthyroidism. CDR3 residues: CASSYMPGGPYEQYF. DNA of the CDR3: TGTGCCAGCAGTTACATGCCGGGAGGGCCCTACGAGCAGTACTTC.